A single sample is the source of the 5 T cell receptor beta chains below, sequenced in a study of T-cell reconstitution after alpha-beta-depleted transplantation in children. Researchers prepared the TCRbeta library using unique molecular identifiers, the study reports. TCRdb re-derived calls from the PCR reads in MiXCR, one entry per CDR3 protein. The sample consists of approximately 640,000 distinct CDR3 sequences, around 17% of them appearing once. Sequencing was performed on PBMCs from the stem cell graft donor, taken from the stem cell graft. The receptors come from a human donor who donated a stem cell graft to a child with acute myeloid leukemia.

This sequence joins TRBV10-3 and TRBJ1-1; a possible D gene is TRBD1 (5 bases). CDR1 ENHRY and CDR2 SYGVKD come from the germline V gene. CDR3 length: 15 amino acids. Trimming cost V 0 bases and J 5 bases, with 13 bases left between them. CDR3 protein: CAISESGGEVTEAFF. For the CDR3, the DNA is TGTGCCATCAGTGAGTCCGGGGGTGAGGTTACTGAAGCTTTCTTT.

This chain joins TRBV12-3 or TRBV12-4 and TRBJ2-7, with TRBD1 as a possible D gene (6 bases). This CDR3 is built from 14 residues. V dropped 1 base and J dropped 12 bases, with 19 bases sitting between them. DNA for the CDR3: TGTGCCAGCAGTTTAGGGACAGAGAATGGAGACTCGTACTTC. Protein sequence: CASSLGTENGDSYF.

This clonotype was seen repeatedly, ten times or more. The V call is TRBV7-2, the J call TRBJ2-3; TRBD2 might be the D (5 bases). The V and J ends lost 5 bases and 5 bases respectively, with 8 bases between them. CDR1 is SGHTA and CDR2 is FQGNSA in the germline V gene. There are 12 residues in the CDR3. The CDR3 coding sequence is TGTGCCAGCAGCGCCGGAGGAGATACGCAGTATTTT. Translation: CASSAGGDTQYF.

The chain carries TRBV7-9 and TRBJ2-7, with 8 bases fitting TRBD1. The length of the CDR3 is 14 residues. Trimming took 6 bases from V and 3 from J; bases not matched to a gene: 7. The germline V gene has CDR1 SEHNR and CDR2 FQNEAQ (reference sequence). CDR3 region: CASSFRGQGYEQYF. As DNA, the CDR3 is TGTGCCAGCAGTTTCCGAGGACAGGGCTACGAGCAGTACTTC.

This clonotype was recorded at least ten times. The chain recombines TRBV20-1 with TRBJ1-2; D is ambiguous. Trimming pared 0 bases from V and 6 bases from J, leaving 17 bases between. This CDR3 is 15 amino acids long. CDR1 and CDR2 from the germline V gene are DFQATT and SNEGSKA (reference sequence). In DNA form, the CDR3 reads TGCAGTGCTAGAGAGGGCCTGGGGAAGGAGGATGGCTACACCTTC. This gives the protein CSAREGLGKEDGYTF.